This T cell receptor (beta chain) came from a study of post-analysis software for immune sequencing data (dated by TCRdb to the mid-2010s). About the study as a whole: The recorded disease courses included relapsing-remitting, secondary progressive and progressive-relapsing multiple sclerosis, and some patients had no subtype annotation. A subset of samples was prepared in parallel using single-end sample barcoding, then pooled and co-amplified after Illumina adapter ligation. Patient repertoires were compared against around twelve previously published healthy control repertoires from donors aged 6 to 25 years.

The library was prepared using PCR. Sequencing was performed on an Illumina HiSeq 2500. To reduce PCR and sequencing biases, unique molecular identifiers were built into the TCR beta cDNA libraries. Every 1 to 10 million input T cells yielded about 500,000 cDNA molecules, meaning each molecule approximated one T cell. The same protocol used for the earlier healthy control dataset was applied to prepare and sequence the patient libraries. Samples belonging to the same batch were prepared together, multiplexed and sequenced on a shared HiSeq lane. On the authors' methods: Raw barcoded reads were processed with MIGEC, and single-read molecular identifier groups were discarded before consensus assembly and CDR3 extraction. Clonotype tables were post-analysed with VDJtools, normalizing diversity by down-sampling all datasets to the smallest sample size. In repertoire overlap clustering, CDR3 amino acid sequences, but not nucleotide sequences, were matched to correct batch-related cross-sample contamination. TCRdb redid the processing of the public reads, applying fastp at Q25 and MiXCR, and retained in-frame beta chains. All rows with the same CDR3 protein become a single entry with the most common DNA and genes. The V and J calls reflect TCRdb's pipeline rather than the authors' work. Recorded for this sample are some 890,000 distinct CDR3 sequences; approximately 53% of them occurred a single time. The ten largest clonotypes hold roughly 4.4% of the sample.

As to this clonotype: Its binding antigen is unknown. The input lacks base qualities; no much larger clone sits a single base away.

To demonstrate the VDJtools post-analysis software, TCR beta repertoires were profiled from the peripheral blood of about 13 young patients with multiple sclerosis. The patients with multiple sclerosis were children and adolescents between about 6 and 17 years of age. Broad study findings and their caveats: Direct clustering with F measure revealed strong co-clustering of samples prepared in the same batch, which led to a batch-effect correction. Multiple sclerosis patients had significantly lower normalized Chao1 diversity than controls, a result that suggests substantial peripheral T-cell clonal expansion. Roughly 5 TRBV segments, including TRBV5-6, TRBV5-1 and TRBV20-1, were significantly more frequent in patients than controls. The multiple sclerosis patient group was slightly younger than the control group.

V and J are truncated by 5 bases and 4 bases respectively, leaving an intervening sequence of 16 bases. Inclusive of the bounding cysteine and phenylalanine, the CDR3 is 15 residues long. Only CDR3 DNA is held: 45 bases, read in frame from base 1. CDR1 and CDR2, looked up from the germline V gene, are SGHRS and YFSETQ. Sequenced: blood. The clonotype originates from a girl aged 10 to 17 with multiple sclerosis. The V gene is TRBV5-1 and the J gene is TRBJ2-1, and TRBD2 may be the D gene, going by 6 matching bases. The CDR3 protein is CASRSNGGPYNEQFF. The nucleotide sequence reads TGCGCCAGCAGGTCTAACGGAGGGCCGTACAATGAGCAGTTCTTC.